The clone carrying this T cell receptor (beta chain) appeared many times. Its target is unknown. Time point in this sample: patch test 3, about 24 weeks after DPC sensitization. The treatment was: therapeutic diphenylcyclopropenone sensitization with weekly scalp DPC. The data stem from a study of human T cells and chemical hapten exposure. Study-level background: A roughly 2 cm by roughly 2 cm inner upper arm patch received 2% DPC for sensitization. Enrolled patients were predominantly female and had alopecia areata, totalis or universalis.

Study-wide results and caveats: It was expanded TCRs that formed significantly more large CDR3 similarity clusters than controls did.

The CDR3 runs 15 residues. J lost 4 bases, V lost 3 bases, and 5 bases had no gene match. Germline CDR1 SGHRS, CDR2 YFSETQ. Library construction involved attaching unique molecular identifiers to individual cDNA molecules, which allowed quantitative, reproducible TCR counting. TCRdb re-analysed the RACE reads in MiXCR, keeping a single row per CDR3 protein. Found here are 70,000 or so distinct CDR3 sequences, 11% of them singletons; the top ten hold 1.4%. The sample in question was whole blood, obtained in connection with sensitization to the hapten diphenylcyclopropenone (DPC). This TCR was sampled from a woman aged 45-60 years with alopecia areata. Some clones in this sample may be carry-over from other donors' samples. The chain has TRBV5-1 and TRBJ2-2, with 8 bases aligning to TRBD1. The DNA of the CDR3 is TGCGCCAGCAGCTCGGACAGGGAGGCCACCGGGGAGCTGTTTTTT. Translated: CASSSDREATGELFF.